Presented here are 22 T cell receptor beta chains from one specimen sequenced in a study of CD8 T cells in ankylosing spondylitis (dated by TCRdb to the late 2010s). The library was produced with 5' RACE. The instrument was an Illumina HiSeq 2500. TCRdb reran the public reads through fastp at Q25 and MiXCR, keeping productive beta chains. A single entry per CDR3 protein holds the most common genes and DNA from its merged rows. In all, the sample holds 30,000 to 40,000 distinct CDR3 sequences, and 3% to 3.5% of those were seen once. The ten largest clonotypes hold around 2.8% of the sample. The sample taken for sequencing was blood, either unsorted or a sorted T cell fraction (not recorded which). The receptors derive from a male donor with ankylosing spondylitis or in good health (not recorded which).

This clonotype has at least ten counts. CDR3 in amino acids: CASSVEYWSYNEQFF. The DNA of the CDR3 is TGTGCCAGCAGCGTAGAATACTGGTCATACAATGAGCAGTTCTTC. The chain has TRBV9 and TRBJ2-1; D is uncertain. The CDR3 runs to 15 residues. Germline lookup yields CDR1 SGDLS and CDR2 YYNGEE. V lost 0 bases, J lost 4 bases, and 11 bases lay in between.

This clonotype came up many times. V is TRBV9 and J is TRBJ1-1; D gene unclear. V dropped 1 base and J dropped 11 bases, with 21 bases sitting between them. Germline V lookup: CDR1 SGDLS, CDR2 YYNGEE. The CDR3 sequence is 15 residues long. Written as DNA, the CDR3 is TGTGCCAGCAGCGTAACGCCTGCCCCAGGAGATAGGGCTTTCTTT. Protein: CASSVTPAPGDRAFF. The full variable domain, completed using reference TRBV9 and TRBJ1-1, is DSGVTQTPKHLITATGQRVTLRCSPRSGDLSVYWYQQSLDQGLQFLIQYYNGEERAKGNILERFSAQQFPDLHSELNLSSLELGDSALYFCASSVTPAPGDRAFFGQGTRLTVV.

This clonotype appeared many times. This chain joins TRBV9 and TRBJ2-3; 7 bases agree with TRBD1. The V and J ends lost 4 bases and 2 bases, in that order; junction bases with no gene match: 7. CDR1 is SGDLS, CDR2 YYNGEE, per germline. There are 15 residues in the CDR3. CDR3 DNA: TGTGCCAGCAGCATAGGACAGGACGCCACAGATACGCAGTATTTT. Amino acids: CASSIGQDATDTQYF.

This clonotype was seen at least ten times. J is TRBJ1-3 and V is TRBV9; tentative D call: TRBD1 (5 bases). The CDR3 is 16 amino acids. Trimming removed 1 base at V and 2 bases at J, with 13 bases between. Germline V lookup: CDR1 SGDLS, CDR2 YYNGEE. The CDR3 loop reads CASSVNGGSTGNTIYF. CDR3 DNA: TGTGCCAGCAGCGTAAATGGGGGTTCAACTGGAAACACCATATATTTT.

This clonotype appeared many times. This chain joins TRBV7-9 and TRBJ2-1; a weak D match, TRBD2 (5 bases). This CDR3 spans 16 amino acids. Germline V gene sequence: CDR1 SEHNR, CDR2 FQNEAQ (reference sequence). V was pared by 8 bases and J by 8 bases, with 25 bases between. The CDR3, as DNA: TGTGCCAGCTCCGACTACGCCCTATCCCGTATACATGAGCAGTTCTTC. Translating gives CASSDYALSRIHEQFF.

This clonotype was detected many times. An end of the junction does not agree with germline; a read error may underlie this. DNA of the CDR3: TGTGCCAGCAGCGTAGATGACTACGGCTACACCTTC. Its protein is CASSVDDYGYTF. J is TRBJ1-2 and V is TRBV9; D remains unclear. Germline CDR1 is SGDLS and CDR2 is YYNGEE. This CDR3 is 12 amino acids long. The whole variable domain, remainder taken from reference TRBV9 and TRBJ1-2, is DSGVTQTPKHLITATGQRVTLRCSPRSGDLSVYWYQQSLDQGLQFLIQYYNGEERAKGNILERFSAQQFPDLHSELNLSSLELGDSALYFCASSVDDYGYTFGSGTRLTVV.

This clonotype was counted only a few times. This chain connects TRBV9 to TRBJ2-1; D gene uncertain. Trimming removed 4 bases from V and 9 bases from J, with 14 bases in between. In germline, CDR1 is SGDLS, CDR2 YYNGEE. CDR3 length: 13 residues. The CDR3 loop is CASSTEIVGEQFF. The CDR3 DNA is TGTGCCAGCAGCACCGAGATAGTGGGTGAGCAGTTCTTC.

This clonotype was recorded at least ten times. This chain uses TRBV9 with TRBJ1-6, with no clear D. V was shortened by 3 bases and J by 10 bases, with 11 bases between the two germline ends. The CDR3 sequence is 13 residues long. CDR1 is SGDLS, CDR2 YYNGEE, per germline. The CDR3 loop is CASSGPHPSPLHF. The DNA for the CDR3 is TGTGCCAGCAGCGGACCCCACCCCTCACCCCTCCACTTT.

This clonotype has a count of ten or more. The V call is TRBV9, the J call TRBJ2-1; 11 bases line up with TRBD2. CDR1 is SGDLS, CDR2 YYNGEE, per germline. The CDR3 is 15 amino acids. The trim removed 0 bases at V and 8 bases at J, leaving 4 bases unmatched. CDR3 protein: CASSVAPSGRYEQFF. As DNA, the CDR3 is TGTGCCAGCAGCGTAGCGCCTAGCGGGAGGTATGAGCAGTTCTTC.

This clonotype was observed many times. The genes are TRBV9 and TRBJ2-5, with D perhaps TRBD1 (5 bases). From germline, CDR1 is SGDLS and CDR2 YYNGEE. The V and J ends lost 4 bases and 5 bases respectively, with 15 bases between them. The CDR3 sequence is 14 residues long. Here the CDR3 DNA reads TGTGCCAGCAGCTTGACGCAGGGTAGGGAGACCCAGTACTTC. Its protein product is CASSLTQGRETQYF.

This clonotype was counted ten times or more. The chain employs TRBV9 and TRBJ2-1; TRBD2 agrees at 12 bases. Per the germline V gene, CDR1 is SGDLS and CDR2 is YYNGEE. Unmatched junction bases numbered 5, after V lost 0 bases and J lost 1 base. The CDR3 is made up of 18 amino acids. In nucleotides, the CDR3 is TGTGCCAGCAGCGTAGGTCCTAGCGGGGGGGGGTCCTACAATGAGCAGTTCTTC. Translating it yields CASSVGPSGGGSYNEQFF.

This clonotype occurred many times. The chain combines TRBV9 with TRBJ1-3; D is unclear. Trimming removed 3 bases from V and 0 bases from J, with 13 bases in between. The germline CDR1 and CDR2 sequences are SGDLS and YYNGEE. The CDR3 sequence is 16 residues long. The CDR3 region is CASSGSRRSSGNTIYF. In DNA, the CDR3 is TGTGCCAGCAGCGGAAGCAGACGGAGCTCTGGAAACACCATATATTTT.

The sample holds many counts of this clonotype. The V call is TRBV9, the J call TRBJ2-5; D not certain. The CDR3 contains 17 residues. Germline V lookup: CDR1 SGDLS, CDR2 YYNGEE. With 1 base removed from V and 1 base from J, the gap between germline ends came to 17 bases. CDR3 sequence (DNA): TGTGCCAGCAGCGTAAGTCCGAGCTGGGGTGTCCAAGAGACCCAGTACTTC. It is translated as CASSVSPSWGVQETQYF.

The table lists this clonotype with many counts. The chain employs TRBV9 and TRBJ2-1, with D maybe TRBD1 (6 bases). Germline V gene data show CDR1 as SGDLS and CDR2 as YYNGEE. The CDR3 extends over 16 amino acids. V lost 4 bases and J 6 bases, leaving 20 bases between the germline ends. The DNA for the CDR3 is TGTGCCAGCAGCCCCCGCCGCCAAGGGGGTGGCAATGAGCAGTTCTTC. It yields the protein CASSPRRQGGGNEQFF.

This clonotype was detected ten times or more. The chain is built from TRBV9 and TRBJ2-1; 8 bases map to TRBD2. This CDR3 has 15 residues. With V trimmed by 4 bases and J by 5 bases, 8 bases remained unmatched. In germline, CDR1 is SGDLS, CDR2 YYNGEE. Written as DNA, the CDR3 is TGTGCCAGCAGCACGCAACTAGCGGCAGACAATGAGCAGTTCTTC. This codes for CASSTQLAADNEQFF. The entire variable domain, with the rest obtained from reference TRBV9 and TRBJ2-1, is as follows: DSGVTQTPKHLITATGQRVTLRCSPRSGDLSVYWYQQSLDQGLQFLIQYYNGEERAKGNILERFSAQQFPDLHSELNLSSLELGDSALYFCASSTQLAADNEQFFGPGTRLTVL.

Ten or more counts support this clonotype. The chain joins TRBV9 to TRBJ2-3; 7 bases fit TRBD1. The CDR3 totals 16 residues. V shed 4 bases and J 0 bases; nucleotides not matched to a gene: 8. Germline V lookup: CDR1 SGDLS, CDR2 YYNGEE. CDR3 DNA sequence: TGTGCCAGCAGCACAGACCCGACAGGGAGCACAGATACGCAGTATTTT. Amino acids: CASSTDPTGSTDTQYF.

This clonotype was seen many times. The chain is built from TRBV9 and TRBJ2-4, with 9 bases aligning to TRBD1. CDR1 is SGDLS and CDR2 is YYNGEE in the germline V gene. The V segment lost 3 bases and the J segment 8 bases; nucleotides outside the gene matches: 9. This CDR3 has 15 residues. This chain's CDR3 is CASSARGQGLDIQYF. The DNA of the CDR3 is TGTGCCAGCAGCGCGCGGGGACAGGGATTGGACATTCAGTACTTC.

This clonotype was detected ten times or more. CDR3 protein: CASSVPGRETQYF. The DNA for the CDR3 is TGTGCCAGCAGCGTTCCAGGGAGGGAGACCCAGTACTTC. V usage is TRBV9 and J usage is TRBJ2-5; perhaps TRBD2 as D (6 bases). This CDR3 has 13 residues. The V gene's germline CDR1 is SGDLS and CDR2 YYNGEE. Trimming stripped 2 bases from V and 5 bases from J, with 10 bases between.

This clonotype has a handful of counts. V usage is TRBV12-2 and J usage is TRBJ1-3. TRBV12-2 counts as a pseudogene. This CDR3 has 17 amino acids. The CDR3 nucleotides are TGTGCAAGTCGCTTGGGAACGGACGGGAGCTCTGGAAACACCATATATTTT. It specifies CASRLGTDGSSGNTIYF.

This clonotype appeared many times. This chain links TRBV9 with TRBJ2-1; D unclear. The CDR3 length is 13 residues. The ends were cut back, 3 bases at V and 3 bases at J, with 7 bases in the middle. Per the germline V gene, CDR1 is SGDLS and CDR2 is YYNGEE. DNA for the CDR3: TGTGCCAGCAGCGCAAACGGCTACAATGAGCAGTTCTTC. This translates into CASSANGYNEQFF.

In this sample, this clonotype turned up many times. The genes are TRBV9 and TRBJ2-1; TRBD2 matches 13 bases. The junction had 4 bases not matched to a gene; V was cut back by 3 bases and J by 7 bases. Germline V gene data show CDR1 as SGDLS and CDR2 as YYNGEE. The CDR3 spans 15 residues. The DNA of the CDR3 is TGTGCCAGCAGCGCCGGACTAGCGGGAGTGAATGAGCAGTTCTTC. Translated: CASSAGLAGVNEQFF.

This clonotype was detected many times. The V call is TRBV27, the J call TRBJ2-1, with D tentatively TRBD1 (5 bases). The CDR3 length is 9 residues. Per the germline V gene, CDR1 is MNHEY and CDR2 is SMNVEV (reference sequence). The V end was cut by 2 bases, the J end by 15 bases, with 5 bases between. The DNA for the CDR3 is TGTGCCAGCAGTTTAAGGGGGTTCTTC. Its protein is CASSLRGFF.